What follows are 15 T cell receptor beta chains derived from one specimen sequenced in a study of T-cell reconstitution after alpha-beta-depleted transplantation in children. TCRbeta library construction was performed incorporating unique molecular identifiers. TCRdb re-called the PCR reads through MiXCR, storing one row per CDR3 protein. The sample shows some 200,000 distinct CDR3 sequences, about 14% of them seen only once. The sample consisted of PBMCs from the stem cell graft donor, taken from the stem cell graft. Receptors originate from a human donor who donated a stem cell graft to a child with acute lymphoblastic leukemia.

This clonotype has a count of ten or more. The V gene is TRBV5-1, the J gene TRBJ2-3; 7 nucleotides align to TRBD2. The CDR3 covers 15 residues. Germline CDR1 reads SGHRS; CDR2 reads YFSETQ. The J segment lost 0 bases and the V segment lost 7 bases, leaving 8 bases of the junction unmatched. The CDR3 nucleotides read TGCGCCAGCGGAGCTAGCGGATATAGCACAGATACGCAGTATTTT. Encoded protein: CASGASGYSTDTQYF.

This sequence joins TRBV19 and TRBJ2-7; 7 bases match TRBD2. This CDR3 has 13 residues. The germline gives CDR1 LNHDA, CDR2 SQIVND (reference sequence). V dropped 4 bases and J dropped 7; count of bases not matched to a gene: 7. The CDR3 nucleotides are TGTGCCAGTAGTAAGCGACGGGGGGAGGAGCAGTACTTC. Translation gives CASSKRRGEEQYF.

This clonotype has ten or more counts. This chain uses TRBV4-1 with TRBJ1-3; 8 bases are shared with TRBD1. Germline V gives CDR1 MGHRA, CDR2 YSYEKL. V lost 1 base and J lost 4; bases outside the gene matches: 6. There are 16 residues in the CDR3. CDR3: CASSQAQGATGNTIYF. The CDR3 bases are TGCGCCAGCAGCCAAGCTCAGGGGGCGACGGGAAACACCATATATTTT.

At least ten counts were recorded for this clonotype. The V call is TRBV10-3, the J call TRBJ2-7, with a tentative D call TRBD1 (6 bases). Trimming left V 2 bases short and J 1 base short, with 15 bases between. Germline-derived CDR1 and CDR2 are ENHRY and SYGVKD. This CDR3 contains 16 residues. The CDR3 DNA follows: TGTGCCATCAGTGAGATCCCTGGACAGCCTTCCTACGAGCAGTACTTC. Amino acid sequence: CAISEIPGQPSYEQYF.

This clonotype showed up many times. The rearrangement links TRBV12-3 or TRBV12-4 to TRBJ1-5; D possibly corresponds to TRBD1 (5 bases). This CDR3 is built from 15 residues. V shed 6 bases and J shed 0 bases, with 12 bases lying between them. Here the CDR3 reads CASRSGGNSNQPQHF. The CDR3 DNA is TGTGCCAGCAGAAGTGGGGGGAATAGCAATCAGCCCCAGCATTTT.

This clonotype was observed many times. This chain joins TRBV5-1 and TRBJ2-1; TRBD1 or TRBD2 may be the D gene (5 bases each). The CDR3 runs 14 residues. The V end was cut by 0 bases, the J end by 7 bases, with 11 bases between. Germline V gene data show CDR1 as SGHRS and CDR2 as YFSETQ. The CDR3 loop is CASSLGGTTNEQFF. In nucleotides, the CDR3 is TGCGCCAGCAGCTTGGGTGGGACCACTAATGAGCAGTTCTTC.

This clonotype has just a few counts. The genes are TRBV19 and TRBJ2-7; 8 bases are a match to TRBD2. Germline CDR1 is LNHDA and CDR2 is SQIVND (reference sequence). This CDR3 comprises 15 residues. V lost 9 bases, J lost 0 bases, and 10 bases stayed unmatched. The CDR3: CASARSGTSSYEQYF. DNA of the CDR3: TGTGCCAGCGCCCGTAGCGGGACGAGCTCCTACGAGCAGTACTTC. The full variable domain, its missing parts supplied by reference TRBV19 and TRBJ2-7, is DGGITQSPKYLFRKEGQNVTLSCEQNLNHDAMYWYRQDPGQGLRLIYYSQIVNDFQKGDIAEGYSVSREKKESFPLTVTSAQKNPTAFYLCASARSGTSSYEQYFGPGTRLTVT.

In this sample, this clonotype turned up many times. The rearrangement links TRBV4-1 to TRBJ2-2; 10 bases agree with TRBD1. Germline V gene data show CDR1 as MGHRA and CDR2 as YSYEKL. V trimming: 5 bases; J trimming: 0 bases; junction bases outside the gene matches: 15. The CDR3 spans 20 residues. This CDR3 is CASSFRGRDRGLSNTGELFF. As DNA, the CDR3 is TGCGCCAGCAGCTTTCGAGGACGGGACAGGGGTCTATCGAACACCGGGGAGCTGTTTTTT.

J is TRBJ2-1 and V is TRBV5-1; D might be TRBD2 (5 bases). Germline V gene sequence: CDR1 SGHRS, CDR2 YFSETQ. Trimming took 1 base from V and 13 from J, leaving 15 bases between them. The CDR3 extends over 13 amino acids. CDR3 sequence: CASSLSFGLGQFF. CDR3 nucleotide sequence: TGCGCCAGCAGCTTGTCTTTTGGACTGGGCCAGTTCTTC.

The J gene is TRBJ1-2, the V gene TRBV5-1, with D hard to call. In germline, CDR1 is SGHRS, CDR2 YFSETQ. The CDR3 sequence is 14 residues long. V was cut by 4 bases and J by 1 base, with 11 bases left in between. CDR3: CASSRTQDNYGYTF. The CDR3 DNA reads as TGCGCCAGCAGCCGCACCCAGGATAACTATGGCTACACCTTC. The full variable domain, completed using reference TRBV5-1 and TRBJ1-2, is KAGVTQTPRYLIKTRGQQVTLSCSPISGHRSVSWYQQTPGQGLQFLFEYFSETQRNKGNFPGRFSGRQFSNSRSEMNVSTLELGDSALYLCASSRTQDNYGYTFGSGTRLTVV.

The CDR3 bases are TGTGCCATCCAGCGGCAGGGACTAGCATTCGAGCAGTTCTTC. Translated, it gives CAIQRQGLAFEQFF. This chain connects TRBV7-8 to TRBJ2-1, with TRBD2 identical over 9 bases. Germline-derived CDR1 and CDR2 are SGHVS and FQNEAQ. This CDR3 has 14 residues. Trimming removed 10 bases from V and 10 bases from J; junction bases left unmatched: 14.

This chain uses TRBV12-5 with TRBJ1-3; D not certain. Germline CDR1 is LGHNT and CDR2 is FRNRAP. CDR3 length: 14 amino acids. Deletions cut 1 base from V and 1 base from J, with 5 bases between. For the CDR3, the DNA is TGTGCTAGTGGTTTGGGGGGATCTGGAAACACCATATATTTT. Translating gives CASGLGGSGNTIYF.

There are many counts of this clonotype. V usage is TRBV7-9 and J usage is TRBJ2-7; D is perhaps TRBD2 (5 bases). Germline V gene sequence: CDR1 SEHNR, CDR2 FQNEAQ (reference sequence). The CDR3 covers 14 residues. V lost 1 base to trimming and J lost 3 bases, with 10 bases between them. This CDR3 reads CASSLDTADYEQYF. The CDR3 DNA is TGTGCCAGCAGCTTAGATACAGCGGACTACGAGCAGTACTTC.

V is TRBV19 and J is TRBJ1-1, with D hard to call. V shed 6 bases and J shed 4 bases, with 12 bases lying between them. The germline gives CDR1 LNHDA, CDR2 SQIVND (reference sequence). The CDR3 is made up of 13 amino acids. As DNA, the CDR3 is TGTGCCAGTAGAGGAATAGGATTCACTGAAGCTTTCTTT. This codes for CASRGIGFTEAFF.

The V call is TRBV7-9, the J call TRBJ1-5, with unresolved D. The CDR3 has 14 residues. The V gene lost 2 bases and the J gene lost 1 base, with 6 bases spanning the gap. The germline gives CDR1 SEHNR, CDR2 FQNEAQ (reference sequence). The CDR3 coding sequence is TGTGCCAGCAGCTTAATTGACAGCAATCAGCCCCAGCATTTT. Protein sequence: CASSLIDSNQPQHF.